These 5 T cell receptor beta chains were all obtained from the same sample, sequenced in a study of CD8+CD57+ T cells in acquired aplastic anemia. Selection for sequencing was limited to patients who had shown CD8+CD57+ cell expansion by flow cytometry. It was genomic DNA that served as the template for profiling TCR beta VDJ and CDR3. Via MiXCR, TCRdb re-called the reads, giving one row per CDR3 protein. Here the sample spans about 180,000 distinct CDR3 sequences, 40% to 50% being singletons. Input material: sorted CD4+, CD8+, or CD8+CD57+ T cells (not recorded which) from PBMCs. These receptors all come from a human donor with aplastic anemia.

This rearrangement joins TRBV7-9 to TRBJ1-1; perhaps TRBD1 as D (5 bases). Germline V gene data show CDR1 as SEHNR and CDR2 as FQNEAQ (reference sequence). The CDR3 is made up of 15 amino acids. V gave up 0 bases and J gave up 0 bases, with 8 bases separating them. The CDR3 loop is CASSLAGRMNTEAFF. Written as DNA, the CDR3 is TGTGCCAGCAGCTTAGCGGGACGGATGAACACTGAAGCTTTCTTT.

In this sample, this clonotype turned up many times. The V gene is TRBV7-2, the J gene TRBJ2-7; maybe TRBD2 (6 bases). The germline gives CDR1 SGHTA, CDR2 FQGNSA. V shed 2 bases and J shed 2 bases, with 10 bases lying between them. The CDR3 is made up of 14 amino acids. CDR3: CASSLSRGTYEQYF. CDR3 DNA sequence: TGTGCCAGCAGCTTATCTCGGGGGACCTACGAGCAGTACTTC. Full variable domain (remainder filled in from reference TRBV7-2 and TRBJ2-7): GAGVSQSPSNKVTEKGKDVELRCDPISGHTALYWYRQSLGQGLEFLIYFQGNSAPDKSGLPSDRFSAERTGGSVSTLTIQRTQQEDSAVYLCASSLSRGTYEQYFGPGTRLTVT.

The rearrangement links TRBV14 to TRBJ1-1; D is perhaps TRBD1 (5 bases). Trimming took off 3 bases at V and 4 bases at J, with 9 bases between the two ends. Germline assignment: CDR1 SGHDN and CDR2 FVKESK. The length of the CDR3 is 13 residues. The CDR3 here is CASSQGVGTEAFF. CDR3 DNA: TGTGCCAGCAGCCAGGGGGTGGGCACTGAAGCTTTCTTT. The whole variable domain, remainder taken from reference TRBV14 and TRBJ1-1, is EAGVTQFPSHSVIEKGQTVTLRCDPISGHDNLYWYRRVMGKEIKFLLHFVKESKQDESGMPNNRFLAERTGGTYSTLKVQPAELEDSGVYFCASSQGVGTEAFFGQGTRLTVV.

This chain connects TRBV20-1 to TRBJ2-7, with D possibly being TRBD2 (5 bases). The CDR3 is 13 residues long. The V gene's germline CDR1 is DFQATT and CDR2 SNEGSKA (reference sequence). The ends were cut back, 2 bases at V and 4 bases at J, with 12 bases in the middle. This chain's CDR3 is CSARSRTGYEQYF. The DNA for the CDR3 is TGCAGTGCTAGATCTCGAACGGGGTACGAGCAGTACTTC.

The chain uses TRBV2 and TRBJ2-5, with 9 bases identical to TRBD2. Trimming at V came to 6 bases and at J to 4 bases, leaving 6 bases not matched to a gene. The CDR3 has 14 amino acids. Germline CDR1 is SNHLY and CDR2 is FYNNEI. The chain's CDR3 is CASRGSGSGETQYF. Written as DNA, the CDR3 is TGTGCCAGCAGGGGTAGCGGGAGTGGAGAGACCCAGTACTTC. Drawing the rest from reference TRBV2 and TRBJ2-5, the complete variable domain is EPEVTQTPSHQVTQMGQEVILRCVPISNHLYFYWYRQILGQKVEFLVSFYNNEISEKSEIFDDQFSVERPDGSNFTLKIRSTKLEDSAMYFCASRGSGSGETQYFGPGTRLLVL.